This note documents a single T cell receptor beta chain sequence. Its antigen is not identified. Assay: immunoSEQ multiplex PCR; the TCRdb copy retains only in-frame clones and omits some. The profile shows tens of thousands of clones, roughly 96% of them singletons. The sample originates from a study of siplizumab effects on memory and regulatory T cells. Study findings and constraints: No assignable naive or memory phenotype existed for roughly 80-97% of proliferating CD4+ or CD8+ clones. No functional test confirmed suppression by proliferating siplizumab-culture Tregs.

The receptor's source is a human donor in good health. Sequencing was performed on naive CD8+ T cells sorted from blood.

Here the CDR3 reads CASRRRTEYEQYF. CDR3 in DNA: TGTGCCAGCAGGAGGAGAACAGAGTACGAGCAGTACTTC. The chain joins TRBV5-4 to TRBJ2-7; D ambiguous. V lost 5 bases, J lost 4 bases, and 13 bases lay in between. This CDR3 contains 13 residues. Germline V gives CDR1 SGHNT, CDR2 YYREEE (reference sequence).